This T cell receptor (beta chain) was sequenced in a study of control samples from healthy donors and cancer patients (TCRdb year 2020). Reading the germline V gene gives CDR1 LGHNT and CDR2 FRNRAP. Relative to germline, V is 3 bases shorter and J is 0 bases shorter, with 17 bases between their ends. Reading from cysteine to phenylalanine, the CDR3 counts 18 amino acids. Of all the DNA, just the CDR3 is kept, 54 bases in frame from base 1. Library method: the immunoSEQ multiplex PCR assay. Sourced from immuneACCESS, this table was stored by TCRdb with only in-frame sequences that have V and J called. A share of the clones is absent; for the studies checked, an unresolved V gene accounts for under half, and the remainder has no known explanation. The sample has 60,000 or so clones on record, 90% to 96% of them singletons. The ten largest make up around 1% of the sample. A note on this clone: It has no known antigen specificity. No much larger clone is present one base from it, and per-base qualities are unavailable.

The sequence derives from a woman between 18 and 29 years old in good health. In this chain, TRBV12-5 is recombined with TRBJ1-4; confidence is insufficient to name the D gene. What was sequenced was blood. The DNA sequence is TGTGCTAGTGGTTTAGACTCGTCATTTCCTGCAACTAATGAAAAACTGTTTTTT. It encodes CASGLDSSFPATNEKLFF.